This T cell receptor (beta chain) was profiled in a study of T cell responses to AZD1222 COVID-19 vaccine. Deletions cut 2 bases from V and 6 bases from J, with 11 bases between. The CDR3 consists of 14 residues. Germline lookup yields CDR1 SGDLS and CDR2 YYNGEE. Points from the study as a whole: The breadth and depth of Spike-specific TCRs increased once two AZD1222 doses had been given. Repertoire samples came only from after the peak T cell response.

Comments on this clone: Antigen: not known.

Profiled with immunoSEQ multiplex PCR; TCRdb holds only in-frame clones, not every one. Among about 120,000 clones listed, 75% to 95% were seen once. The source was peripheral blood, collected 28 days after the second dose of the MenACWY control vaccine. This chain joins TRBV9 and TRBJ2-2; D call uncertain. The TCR was taken from an adult who received the MenACWY meningococcal vaccine as a control. The CDR3 loop reads CASSVRGRAGELFF. The CDR3 nucleotides read TGTGCCAGCAGCGTCCGTGGACGGGCCGGGGAGCTGTTTTTT.